This TCR beta chain is from a study of blood T cells in healthy people across ages. Every sample gave at least 5.5 micrograms of total RNA when it was extracted. Findings and caveats of the study: Considered underestimates were the diversity estimates obtained from one million T cells. Samples with more naive T cells showed higher observed beta diversity.

Combining a sample-barcoded 5' primer with a J-beta primer mix, a second PCR ran for 7 to 11 cycles. Each cDNA molecule carried a tag from a template-switch adaptor that contained 12 random nucleotides. MiXCR, run by TCRdb on the 5' RACE reads, gives a single entry per CDR3 protein. This sample has nearly 1 million distinct CDR3 sequences, with just over 50% found just once. In regard to this clonotype: Its matching antigen is unknown.

Sequenced: blood. This TCR came from a woman aged 55 to 70 in good health.

The CDR3 spells CASSYSKRQAFF. DNA for the CDR3: TGTGCCAGCAGTTACTCGAAGAGGCAAGCTTTCTTT. This chain connects TRBV6-8 to TRBJ1-1; D unclear. The CDR3 sequence is 12 residues long. CDR1 and CDR2 (germline): MNHGY, SAAAGT. The V end lost 0 bases, the J end lost 9 bases, and 8 bases lay between the germline ends.